This T cell receptor (beta chain) was recovered during a study of memory CD8 T cells in hepatitis C reinfection. Generated by immunoSEQ multiplex PCR, the TCRdb table keeps only in-frame clones and is missing some. The sample yields 46,000 or so clones, roughly nine tenths seen once. The ends were cut back, 4 bases at V and 8 bases at J, with 12 bases in the middle. The CDR3 length is 13 residues. The germline CDR1 and CDR2 sequences are MNHEY and SMNVEV (reference sequence). As to time point: late/post reinfection, 12 to 24 weeks after detection. TCR sequencing was done directly ex vivo on sorted cells, without expansion in vitro.

The clonotype comes from a man aged 18 to 30 with hepatitis C virus infection. Sequencing used naive CD8+ T cells sorted from blood. The chain employs TRBV27 and TRBJ2-1; D might be TRBD2 (6 bases). CDR3 loop: CASSYTTSHEQFF. The CDR3 DNA reads TGTGCCAGCAGTTATACGACTAGTCATGAGCAGTTCTTC.